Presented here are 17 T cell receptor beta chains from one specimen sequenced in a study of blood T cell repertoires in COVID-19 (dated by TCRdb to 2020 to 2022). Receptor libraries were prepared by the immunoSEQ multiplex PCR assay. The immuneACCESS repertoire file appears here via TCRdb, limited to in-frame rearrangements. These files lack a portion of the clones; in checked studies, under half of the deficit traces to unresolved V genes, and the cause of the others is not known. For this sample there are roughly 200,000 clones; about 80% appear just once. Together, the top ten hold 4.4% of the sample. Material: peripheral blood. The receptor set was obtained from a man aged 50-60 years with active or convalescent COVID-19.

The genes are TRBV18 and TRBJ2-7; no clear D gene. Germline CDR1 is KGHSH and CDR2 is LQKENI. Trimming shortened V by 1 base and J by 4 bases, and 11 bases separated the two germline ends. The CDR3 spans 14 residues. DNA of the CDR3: TGTGCCAGCTCACCACGTTCCGCTCGGTACGAGCAGTACTTC. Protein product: CASSPRSARYEQYF.

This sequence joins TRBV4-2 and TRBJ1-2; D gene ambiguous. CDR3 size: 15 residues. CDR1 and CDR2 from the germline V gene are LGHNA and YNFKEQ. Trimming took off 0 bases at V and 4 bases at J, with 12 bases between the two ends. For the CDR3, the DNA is TGTGCCAGCAGCCAAGACCCGGCGCGGGCCTATGGCTACACCTTC. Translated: CASSQDPARAYGYTF.

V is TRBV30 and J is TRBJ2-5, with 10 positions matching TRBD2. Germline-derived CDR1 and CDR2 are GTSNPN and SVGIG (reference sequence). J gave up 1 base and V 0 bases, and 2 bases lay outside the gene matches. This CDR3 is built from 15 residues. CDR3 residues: CAWSVLAGPQETQYF. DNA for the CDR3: TGTGCCTGGAGTGTACTAGCGGGGCCCCAAGAGACCCAGTACTTC.

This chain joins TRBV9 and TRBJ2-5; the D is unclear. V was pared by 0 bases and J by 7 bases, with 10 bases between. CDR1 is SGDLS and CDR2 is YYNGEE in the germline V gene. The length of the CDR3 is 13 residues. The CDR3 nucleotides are TGTGCCAGCAGCGTAGAACAGAGTGTGACCCAGTACTTC. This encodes CASSVEQSVTQYF.

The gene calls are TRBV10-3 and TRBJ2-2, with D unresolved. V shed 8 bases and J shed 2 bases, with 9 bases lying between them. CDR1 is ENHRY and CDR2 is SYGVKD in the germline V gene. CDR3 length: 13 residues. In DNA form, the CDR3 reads TGTGCCATCGGAGAGGATAACACCGGGGAGCTGTTTTTT. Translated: CAIGEDNTGELFF.

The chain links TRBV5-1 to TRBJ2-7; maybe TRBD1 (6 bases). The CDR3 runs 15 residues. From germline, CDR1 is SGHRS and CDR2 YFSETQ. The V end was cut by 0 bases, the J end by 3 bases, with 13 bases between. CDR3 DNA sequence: TGCGCCAGCAGCTTGGCAGGACAGACCATCTACGAGCAGTACTTC. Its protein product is CASSLAGQTIYEQYF.

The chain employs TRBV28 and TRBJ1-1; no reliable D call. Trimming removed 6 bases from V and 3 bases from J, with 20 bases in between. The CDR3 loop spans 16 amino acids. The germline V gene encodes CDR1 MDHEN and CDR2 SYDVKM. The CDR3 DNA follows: TGTGCCAGCAGCGGGGTCCCCCTCATCGCGGACACTGAAGCTTTCTTT. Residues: CASSGVPLIADTEAFF.

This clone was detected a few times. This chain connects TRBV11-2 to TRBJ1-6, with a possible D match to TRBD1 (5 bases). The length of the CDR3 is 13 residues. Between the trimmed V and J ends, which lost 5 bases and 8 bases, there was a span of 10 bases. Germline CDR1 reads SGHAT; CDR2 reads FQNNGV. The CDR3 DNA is TGTGCCAGCAGCCCGCGGGGGGATTCACCCCTCCACTTT. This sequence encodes CASSPRGDSPLHF.

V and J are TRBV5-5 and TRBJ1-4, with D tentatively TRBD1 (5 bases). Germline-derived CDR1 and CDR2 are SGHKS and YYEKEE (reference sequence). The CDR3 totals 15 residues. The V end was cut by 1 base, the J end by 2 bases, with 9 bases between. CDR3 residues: CASSLLGTTNEKLFF. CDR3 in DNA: TGTGCCAGCAGCTTGTTAGGGACTACTAATGAAAAACTGTTTTTT.

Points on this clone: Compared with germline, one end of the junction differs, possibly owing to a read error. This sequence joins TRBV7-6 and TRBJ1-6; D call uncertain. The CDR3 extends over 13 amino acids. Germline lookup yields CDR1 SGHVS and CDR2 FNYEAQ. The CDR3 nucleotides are TGTGCCAGCAGTTTAGCGTCGGATTCACCCCTCCACTTT. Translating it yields CASSLASDSPLHF.

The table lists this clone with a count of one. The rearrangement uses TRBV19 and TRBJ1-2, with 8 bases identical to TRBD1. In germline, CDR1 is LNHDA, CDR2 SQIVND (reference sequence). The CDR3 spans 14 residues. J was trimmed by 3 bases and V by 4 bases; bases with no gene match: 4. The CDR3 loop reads CASSTTDRDYGYTF. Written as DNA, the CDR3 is TGTGCCAGTAGTACGACGGACAGGGACTATGGCTACACCTTC.

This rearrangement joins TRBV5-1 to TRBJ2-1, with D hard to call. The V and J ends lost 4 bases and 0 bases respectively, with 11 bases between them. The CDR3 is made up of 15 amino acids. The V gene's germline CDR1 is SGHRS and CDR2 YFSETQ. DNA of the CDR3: TGCGCCAGCAGCCCCCCCAAGAGCTCCTACAATGAGCAGTTCTTC. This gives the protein CASSPPKSSYNEQFF.

CDR3 in amino acids: CASSDHRGWETQYF. The CDR3 nucleotides are TGTGCCAGCAGTGACCACAGGGGATGGGAGACCCAGTACTTC. The chain carries TRBV2 and TRBJ2-5, with 7 bases matching TRBD1. The trim removed 3 bases at V and 5 bases at J, leaving 6 bases unmatched. CDR1 SNHLY and CDR2 FYNNEI come from the germline V gene. The CDR3 consists of 14 residues.

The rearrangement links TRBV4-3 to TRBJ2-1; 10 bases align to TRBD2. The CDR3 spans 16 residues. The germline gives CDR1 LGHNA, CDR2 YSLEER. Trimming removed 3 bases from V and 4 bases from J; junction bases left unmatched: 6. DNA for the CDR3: TGCGCCAGCAGCCAGAGAGCGGGGGGGGAGTACAATGAGCAGTTCTTC. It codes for CASSQRAGGEYNEQFF.

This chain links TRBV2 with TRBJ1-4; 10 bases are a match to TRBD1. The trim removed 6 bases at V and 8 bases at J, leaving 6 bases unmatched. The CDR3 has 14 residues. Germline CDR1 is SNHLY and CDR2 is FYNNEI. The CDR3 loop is CASSTGTGDEKLFF. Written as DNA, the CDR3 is TGTGCCAGCAGCACCGGGACAGGGGACGAAAAACTGTTTTTT.

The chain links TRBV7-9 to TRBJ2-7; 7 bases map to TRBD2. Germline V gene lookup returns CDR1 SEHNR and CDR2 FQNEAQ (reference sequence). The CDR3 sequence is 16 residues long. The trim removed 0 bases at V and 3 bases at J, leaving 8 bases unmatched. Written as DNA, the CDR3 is TGTGCCAGCAGCTTAGCGGGGACGGGAGGCCGCTACGAGCAGTACTTC. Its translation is CASSLAGTGGRYEQYF. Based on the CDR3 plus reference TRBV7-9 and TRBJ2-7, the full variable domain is DTGVSQNPRHKITKRGQNVTFRCDPISEHNRLYWYRQTLGQGPEFLTYFQNEAQLEKSRLLSDRFSAERPKGSFSTLEIQRTEQGDSAMYLCASSLAGTGGRYEQYFGPGTRLTVT.

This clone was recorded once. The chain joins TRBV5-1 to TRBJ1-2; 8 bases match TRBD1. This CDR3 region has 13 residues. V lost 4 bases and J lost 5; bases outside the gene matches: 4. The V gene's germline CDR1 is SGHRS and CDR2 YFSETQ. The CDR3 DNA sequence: TGCGCCAGCAGCCAGGGGGCGACTTATGGCTACACCTTC. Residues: CASSQGATYGYTF.